This entry concerns a single TCR beta chain. This entry comes from a study of blood T cells in healthy people across ages. A sample-barcoded 5' primer and a J-beta primer mix were used in a second PCR of roughly 6 to 12 cycles. Using its own MiXCR run on the 5' RACE reads, TCRdb lists one record per CDR3 protein. Of over a million distinct CDR3 sequences listed, around 39% were seen once; the top ten hold approximately 7.9%. The germline gives CDR1 DFQATT, CDR2 SNEGSKA (reference sequence). There are 13 residues in the CDR3. Trimming took 6 bases from V and 7 from J, leaving 19 bases between them. The sequence derives from a woman between 18 and 29 years old in good health. The chain is built from TRBV20-1 and TRBJ2-7; a weak D match, TRBD1 (6 bases). The sample taken for sequencing was blood. In DNA form, the CDR3 reads TGCAGTGCCTCTAAAGGGGGAGCGGTTGAGCAGTACTTC. It encodes CSASKGGAVEQYF.